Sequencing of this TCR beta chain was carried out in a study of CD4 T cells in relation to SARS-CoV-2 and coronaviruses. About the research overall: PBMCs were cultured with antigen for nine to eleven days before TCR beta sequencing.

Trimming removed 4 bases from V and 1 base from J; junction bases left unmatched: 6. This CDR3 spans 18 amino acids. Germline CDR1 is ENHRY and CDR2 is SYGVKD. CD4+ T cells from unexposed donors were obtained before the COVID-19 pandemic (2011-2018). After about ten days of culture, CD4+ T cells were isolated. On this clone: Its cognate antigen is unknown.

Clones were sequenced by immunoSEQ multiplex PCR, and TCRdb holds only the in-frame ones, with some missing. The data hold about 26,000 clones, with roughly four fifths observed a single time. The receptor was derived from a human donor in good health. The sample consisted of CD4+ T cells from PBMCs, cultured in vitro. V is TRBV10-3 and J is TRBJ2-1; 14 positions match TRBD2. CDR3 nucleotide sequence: TGTGCCATCAGTGTTCACAGGACTAGCGGGAGGTCCTACAATGAGCAGTTCTTC. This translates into CAISVHRTSGRSYNEQFF.